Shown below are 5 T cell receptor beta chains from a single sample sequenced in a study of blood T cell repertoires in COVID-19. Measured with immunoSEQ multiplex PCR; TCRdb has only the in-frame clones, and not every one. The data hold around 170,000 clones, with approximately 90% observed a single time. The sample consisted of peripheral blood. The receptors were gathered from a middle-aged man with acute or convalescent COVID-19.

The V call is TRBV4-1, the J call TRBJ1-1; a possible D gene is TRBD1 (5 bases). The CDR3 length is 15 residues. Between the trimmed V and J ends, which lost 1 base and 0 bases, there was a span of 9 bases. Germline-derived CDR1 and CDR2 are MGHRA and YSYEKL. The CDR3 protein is CASSQGLTVNTEAFF. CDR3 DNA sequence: TGCGCCAGCAGCCAAGGGCTGACAGTGAACACTGAAGCTTTCTTT.

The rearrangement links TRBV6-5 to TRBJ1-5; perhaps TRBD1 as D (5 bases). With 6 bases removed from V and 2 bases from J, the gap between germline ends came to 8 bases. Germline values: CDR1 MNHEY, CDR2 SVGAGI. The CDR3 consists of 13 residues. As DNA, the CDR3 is TGTGCCAGCAGGGGGCCGGGCAATCAGCCCCAGCATTTT. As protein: CASRGPGNQPQHF.

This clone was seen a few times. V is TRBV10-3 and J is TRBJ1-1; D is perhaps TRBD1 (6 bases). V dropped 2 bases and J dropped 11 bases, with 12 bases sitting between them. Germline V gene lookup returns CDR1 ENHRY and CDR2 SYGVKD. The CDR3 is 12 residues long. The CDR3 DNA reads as TGTGCCATCAGTGAGGTGGGGGCGTGGGCTTTCTTT. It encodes CAISEVGAWAFF.

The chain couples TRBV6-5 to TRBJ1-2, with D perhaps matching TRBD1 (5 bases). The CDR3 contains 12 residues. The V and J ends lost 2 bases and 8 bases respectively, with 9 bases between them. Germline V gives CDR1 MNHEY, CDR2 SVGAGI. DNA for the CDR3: TGTGCCAGCAGTTACGGGGGGTTCGGCTACACCTTC. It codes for CASSYGGFGYTF.

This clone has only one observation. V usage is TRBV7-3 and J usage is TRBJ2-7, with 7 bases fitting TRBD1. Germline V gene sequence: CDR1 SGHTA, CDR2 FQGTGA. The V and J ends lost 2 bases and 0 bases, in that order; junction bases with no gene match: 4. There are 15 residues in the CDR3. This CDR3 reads CASSLFPGGSYEQYF. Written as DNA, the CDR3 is TGTGCCAGCAGCTTATTCCCAGGGGGCTCCTACGAGCAGTACTTC.